This T cell receptor beta chain was sequenced in a study of shared clonotypes between healthy human individuals. Study observations and caveats: Having only a few donors restricted how much genetic and exposure-history diversity was captured. Non-shared clonotypes displayed generation probabilities falling below those of clonotypes present in all four donors. An anticipated effect of sequencing depth on clonotype sharing among donors was recognized.

Sequenced by immunoSEQ multiplex PCR; TCRdb stores in-frame clones only, minus some. The sample includes roughly 1,600,000 clones, about 98.5% of them seen just once. Concerning this clone itself: The target antigen is unknown.

The sequencing sample was made of naive CD4+ T cells sorted from blood. Sample subset: CD45RA+ positively selected. This receptor was obtained from a man aged 30 to 45 in good health.

CDR3 sequence: CASSSGTFSYEQYF. The CDR3 coding sequence is TGTGCCAGCAGCTCCGGGACATTTTCCTACGAGCAGTACTTC. This rearrangement joins TRBV5-6 to TRBJ2-7; maybe TRBD1 (6 bases). Per the germline V gene, CDR1 is SGHDT and CDR2 is YYEEEE. Trimming removed 3 bases at V and 1 base at J, with 11 bases between. The CDR3 consists of 14 residues.